The entry below gives a single T cell receptor beta chain sequence along with its context. V lost 4 bases and J lost 2; bases outside the gene matches: 9. CDR1 and CDR2 (germline): SGHRS, YFSETQ. This CDR3 comprises 16 residues. The sample originates from a study of blood T cell repertoires in COVID-19. In the original workflow: Amplifying reference gene primers gave estimates of nucleated cell counts. Some clones are missing from TCRdb's copy, which holds only in-frame ones; the method was immunoSEQ multiplex PCR. The V and J calls and the clone size are those of that table, but D and trimming were determined from the DNA. The sample has 100,000 to 150,000 clones, more than 70% seen once.

Input material: peripheral blood. The clonotype was recovered from a human donor in a cohort sampled during active COVID-19. The chain employs TRBV5-1 and TRBJ2-3; 8 positions match TRBD1. CDR3 in DNA: TGCGCCAGCAGCAACGGACAGGGCTCCCCCACAGATACGCAGTATTTT. It translates to CASSNGQGSPTDTQYF.